This T cell receptor beta chain was captured in a study of long-term antiretroviral therapy in people with HIV. The CDR3 covers 13 residues. The V gene lost 4 bases and the J gene lost 5 bases, with 13 bases spanning the gap. The germline V gene has CDR1 SGDLS and CDR2 YYNGEE. Survey-level immunoSEQ v3.0 assays were run. Only in-frame clones appear in the TCRdb table, and some are missing; sequencing was by immunoSEQ multiplex PCR. The sample carries more than 20,000 clones, around 80% recorded once. Treatment for all HIV-infected participants took place in the United States. This clonotype was obtained from a man aged 50-59 years with HIV. The chain carries TRBV9 and TRBJ2-7; tentative D call: TRBD1 (6 bases). The sequenced sample was unsorted PBMCs, obtained 0.3 years after starting antiretroviral therapy. This CDR3 is CASSMDRVDEQYF. CDR3 DNA sequence: TGTGCCAGCAGCATGGACAGAGTTGACGAGCAGTACTTC.